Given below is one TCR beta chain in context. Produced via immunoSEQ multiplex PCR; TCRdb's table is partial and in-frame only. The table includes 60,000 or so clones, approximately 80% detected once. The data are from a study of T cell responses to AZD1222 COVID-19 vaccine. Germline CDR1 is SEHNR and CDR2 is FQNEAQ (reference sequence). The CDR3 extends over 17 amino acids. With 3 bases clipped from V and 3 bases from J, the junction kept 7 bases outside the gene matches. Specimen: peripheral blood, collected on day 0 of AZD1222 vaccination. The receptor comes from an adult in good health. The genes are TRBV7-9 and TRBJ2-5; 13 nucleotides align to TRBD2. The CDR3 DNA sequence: TGTGCCAGCAGCTTGCGGACTAGCGGGAGAGGGGAAGAGACCCAGTACTTC. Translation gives CASSLRTSGRGEETQYF.